Sequencing of this T cell receptor beta chain was carried out in a study of a mutant IDH1 vaccine in newly diagnosed glioma. The study, taken as a whole, reports: No link was apparently found between pseudoprogression and changes in top peripheral T cell clonotypes.

As for this clone: Its antigen is undetermined.

The time point: week 23, last vaccination. Vaccinated patients received 300 ug of mutant IDH1 20-mer peptide per dose, with topical imiquimod. The CDR3 runs to 13 residues. The germline V and J ends were trimmed by 1 base and 4 bases, with 8 bases remaining between them. Germline CDR1 SGHVS, CDR2 FNYEAQ. The table came from immunoSEQ multiplex PCR; TCRdb's copy has only in-frame clones and leaves some out. This sample has almost 85,000 clones; roughly 85% occur once, and the top ten carry about 2.2%. Sample: PBMCs, taken from a glioma patient whose treatment included an IDH1 peptide vaccine. The TCR comes from a man between 25 and 39 years old with glioma. Some clones in this sample may be carry-over from other donors' samples. The chain combines TRBV7-6 with TRBJ2-7; no firm D call. CDR3 region: CASSLESTYEQYF. In DNA form, the CDR3 reads TGTGCCAGCAGCTTAGAATCTACATACGAGCAGTACTTC.